The 7 T cell receptor beta chains listed next were all sequenced from one sample in a study of shared clonotypes between healthy human individuals. Measured with immunoSEQ multiplex PCR; TCRdb has only the in-frame clones, and not every one. The sample lists roughly 1,500,000 clones; 98% to 99% were seen once. The sequenced sample consisted of naive CD4+ T cells sorted from blood. Subset reported: CD45RA+ positively selected. These receptors originate from a man aged 25-45 years in good health.

V usage is TRBV5-1 and J usage is TRBJ2-3, with no clear D. The CDR3 contains 17 residues. Trimming pared 0 bases from V and 1 base from J, leaving 15 bases between. Germline loops: CDR1 SGHRS, CDR2 YFSETQ. The CDR3 nucleotides read TGCGCCAGCAGCTTGGCCGGAACGGGCGCACGCACAGATACGCAGTATTTT. It specifies CASSLAGTGARTDTQYF.

The chain uses TRBV11-2 and TRBJ2-7; weak D call: TRBD2 (6 bases). V shed 6 bases and J shed 2 bases, with 11 bases lying between them. Germline assignment: CDR1 SGHAT and CDR2 FQNNGV. The CDR3 runs to 13 residues. CDR3 nucleotide sequence: TGTGCCAGCAGTCTCGGGAGCCCCTACGAGCAGTACTTC. Encoded protein: CASSLGSPYEQYF.

V usage is TRBV30 and J usage is TRBJ2-2; D ambiguous. This CDR3 is 11 amino acids long. Germline-derived CDR1 and CDR2 are GTSNPN and SVGIG (reference sequence). Trimming removed 3 bases at V and 5 bases at J, with 4 bases between. CDR3 sequence reads: CAWRRTGELFF. DNA for the CDR3: TGTGCCTGGAGGAGGACCGGGGAGCTGTTTTTT.

The chain couples TRBV2 to TRBJ1-2; no clear D. From germline, CDR1 is SNHLY and CDR2 FYNNEI. The length of the CDR3 is 11 residues. Trimming took off 6 bases at V and 11 bases at J, with 13 bases between the two ends. The CDR3 coding sequence is TGTGCCAGCAGAGTTAGGACCGAATACACCTTC. Amino acid sequence: CASRVRTEYTF.

The chain carries TRBV29-1 and TRBJ1-1; no clear D gene. The V end was cut by 4 bases, the J end by 4 bases, with 13 bases between. The CDR3 contains 13 residues. The germline V gene has CDR1 SQVTM and CDR2 ANQGSEA. In nucleotides, the CDR3 is TGCAGCGTTGTGGTTAAGAAGAGCACTGAAGCTTTCTTT. Its protein is CSVVVKKSTEAFF.

The chain uses TRBV11-2 and TRBJ2-4; 9 bases fit TRBD2. This CDR3 region has 18 residues. V lost 1 base and J lost 6; bases outside the gene matches: 13. CDR1 is SGHAT, CDR2 FQNNGV, per germline. The CDR3 here is CASSLVRRGWREGNIQYF. Written as DNA, the CDR3 is TGTGCCAGCAGCTTAGTCCGGAGGGGGTGGCGGGAGGGAAACATTCAGTACTTC.

This clone was observed a single time. CDR3 sequence (DNA): TGTGCCACCAGCAGAGATGGGGGACAGGGGGTAAATCAGCCCCAGCATTTT. Its protein product is CATSRDGGQGVNQPQHF. This chain uses TRBV15 with TRBJ1-5, with 11 bases matching TRBD1. There are 17 residues in the CDR3. Trimming cost V 0 bases and J 4 bases; bases outside gene matches: 5. Germline V gene sequence: CDR1 LNHNV, CDR2 YYDKDF (reference sequence). Using reference TRBV15 and TRBJ1-5 for the parts outside the CDR3, the full variable domain is DAMVIQNPRYQVTQFGKPVTLSCSQTLNHNVMYWYQQKSSQAPKLLFHYYDKDFNNEADTPDNFQSRRPNTSFCFLDIRSPGLGDTAMYLCATSRDGGQGVNQPQHFGDGTRLSIL.